The source of this TCR beta chain is a study of shared clonotypes between healthy human individuals. Whole-study findings and limits: Researchers sampled blood only, noting tissue repertoires likely differ.

Deep-level running was used for the assay. Measured with immunoSEQ multiplex PCR; TCRdb has only the in-frame clones, and not every one. There are hundreds of thousands of clones in the sample; roughly 79% occur only once, and more than 10% lies in the top ten. There are 15 residues in the CDR3. Germline V gives CDR1 SGHRS, CDR2 YFSETQ. V dropped 0 bases and J dropped 7 bases, with 14 bases sitting between them. In the case of this clone: The antigen is not known.

The V gene is TRBV5-1, the J gene TRBJ1-5, with D possibly being TRBD1 (6 bases). Material for sequencing was PBMCs. This TCR derives from a middle-aged woman in good health. Some clones in this sample may be carry-over from other donors' samples. CDR3 protein: CASSLEGQGSQPQHF. Written as DNA, the CDR3 is TGCGCCAGCAGCTTGGAGGGGCAGGGGAGCCAGCCCCAGCATTTT.